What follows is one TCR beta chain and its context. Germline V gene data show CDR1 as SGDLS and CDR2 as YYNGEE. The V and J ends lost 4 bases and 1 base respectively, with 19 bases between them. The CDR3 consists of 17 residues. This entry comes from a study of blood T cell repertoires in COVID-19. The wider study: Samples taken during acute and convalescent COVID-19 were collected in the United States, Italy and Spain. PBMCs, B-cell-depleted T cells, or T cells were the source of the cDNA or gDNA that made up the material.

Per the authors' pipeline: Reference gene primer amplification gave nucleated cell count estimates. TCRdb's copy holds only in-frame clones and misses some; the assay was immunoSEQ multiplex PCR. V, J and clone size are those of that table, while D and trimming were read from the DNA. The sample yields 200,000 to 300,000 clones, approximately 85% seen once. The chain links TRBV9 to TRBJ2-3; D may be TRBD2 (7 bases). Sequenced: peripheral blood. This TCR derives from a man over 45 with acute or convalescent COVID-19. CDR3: CASSPIGGGAGTDTQYF. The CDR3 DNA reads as TGTGCCAGCAGCCCCATCGGAGGGGGGGCGGGCACAGATACGCAGTATTTT.